This T cell receptor beta chain stems from a study of T cell therapy after organ transplantation. Background on the study: Therapy products were autologous CMV-specific T cells, peptide-expanded for approximately 14 days. Whole-study findings and limits: Confounding by concurrent antirejection or antiviral medications was not assessed.

Time point meaning: 4-8 weeks after completion of therapy. The table came from immunoSEQ multiplex PCR; TCRdb's copy has only in-frame clones and leaves some out. The table includes about 19,000 clones, 81% detected once. V was pared by 4 bases and J by 8 bases, with 7 bases of the junction left unmatched. Germline CDR1 is SGHRS and CDR2 is YFSETQ. CDR3 length equals 13 residues. Comment on this clone: Its antigen is as yet unknown.

V gene TRBV5-1 combines with J gene TRBJ1-1; 8 positions match TRBD1. The sample consisted of CD8+ T cells from blood, taken after autologous CMV-specific T cell therapy. The origin of this receptor is a human patient who had received a solid organ transplant and had CMV disease. A subset of T cells may come from the graft donor. The CDR3 DNA sequence: TGCGCCAGCAGCAAAGGACAGGGCGACGAAGCTTTCTTT. Translated: CASSKGQGDEAFF.